Following are 8 T cell receptor beta chains from one sample sequenced in a study of blood T cell repertoires in COVID-19. Using immunoSEQ multiplex PCR, the repertoire was profiled, and TCRdb retains in-frame clones only, with some absent. The table lists approximately 230,000 clones, roughly 80% of them singletons, with about 10% in the top ten. The sample consisted of peripheral blood. The source of these receptors is a man older than 75 with acute or convalescent COVID-19.

This clone appeared a few times. This chain links TRBV7-9 with TRBJ1-4; 9 positions match TRBD1. CDR1 and CDR2 (germline): SEHNR, FQNEAQ (reference sequence). The CDR3 consists of 16 residues. The V segment lost 5 bases and the J segment 8 bases; nucleotides outside the gene matches: 12. CDR3 in DNA: TGTGCCAGCAGCCCCCTCCGTGGGGACAGGGACGAAAAACTGTTTTTT. Translated, it gives CASSPLRGDRDEKLFF.

The chain is built from TRBV5-1 and TRBJ2-7; the match to TRBD2 covers 9 bases. Germline V gives CDR1 SGHRS, CDR2 YFSETQ. The CDR3 runs 15 residues. The V and J ends lost 1 base and 4 bases, in that order; junction bases with no gene match: 6. The CDR3 DNA is TGCGCCAGCAGCTTGTTCCCAGCGGGGGGATACGAGCAGTACTTC. Residues: CASSLFPAGGYEQYF. Full variable domain (outside the CDR3, taken from reference TRBV5-1 and TRBJ2-7): KAGVTQTPRYLIKTRGQQVTLSCSPISGHRSVSWYQQTPGQGLQFLFEYFSETQRNKGNFPGRFSGRQFSNSRSEMNVSTLELGDSALYLCASSLFPAGGYEQYFGPGTRLTVT.

This chain connects TRBV7-6 to TRBJ2-2, with 9 bases matching TRBD2. CDR3 size: 17 residues. The ends lost 1 base at V and 2 bases at J; junction bases unmatched: 5. Germline CDR1 reads SGHVS; CDR2 reads FNYEAQ. Written as DNA, the CDR3 is TGTGCCAGCAGCTTAGTCCTAGCGGGGCCCAACACCGGGGAGCTGTTTTTT. Translation: CASSLVLAGPNTGELFF.

The rearrangement links TRBV5-1 to TRBJ1-2; 8 nucleotides agree with TRBD1. Germline lookup yields CDR1 SGHRS and CDR2 YFSETQ. V was clipped by 3 bases and J by 0 bases; unmatched bases: 7. This CDR3 contains 16 residues. CDR3 residues: CASSSDPGQANYGYTF. CDR3 nucleotide sequence: TGCGCCAGCAGCTCCGATCCGGGACAGGCTAACTATGGCTACACCTTC. The whole variable domain, remainder taken from reference TRBV5-1 and TRBJ1-2, is KAGVTQTPRYLIKTRGQQVTLSCSPISGHRSVSWYQQTPGQGLQFLFEYFSETQRNKGNFPGRFSGRQFSNSRSEMNVSTLELGDSALYLCASSSDPGQANYGYTFGSGTRLTVV.

J is TRBJ1-4 and V is TRBV19, with TRBD1 matching over 7 bases. CDR3 size: 13 residues. Germline loops: CDR1 LNHDA, CDR2 SQIVND (reference sequence). Germline trimming cut 5 bases from V and 8 bases from J; bases unmatched to any gene: 5. The CDR3 sequence: CASSDRVGEKLFF. The CDR3 DNA follows: TGTGCCAGTAGTGACAGGGTCGGGGAAAAACTGTTTTTT.

This chain uses TRBV3-1 (or the pseudogene TRBV3-2) with TRBJ2-1; 12 nucleotides match TRBD2. The CDR3 is 17 residues long. Germline CDR1 reads LGHDT; CDR2 reads YNNKEL (reference sequence). Losses at the gene ends were 4 bases for V and 6 bases for J; bases not matched to a gene: 10. The CDR3 DNA is TGTGCCAGCAGCCGGATCCTGACTAGCGGGGGCCTCAATGAGCAGTTCTTC. Translating gives CASSRILTSGGLNEQFF.

The V and J genes are TRBV2 and TRBJ1-5; the match to TRBD1 covers 8 bases. In germline, CDR1 is SNHLY, CDR2 FYNNEI. CDR3 length: 14 amino acids. The junction had 3 bases not matched to a gene; V was cut back by 8 bases and J by 0 bases. This CDR3 reads CASRTGFSNQPQHF. In nucleotides, the CDR3 is TGTGCCAGCCGGACAGGGTTTAGCAATCAGCCCCAGCATTTT.

A single count supports this clone. V gene TRBV7-6 combines with J gene TRBJ2-1; possible D gene TRBD2, 7 bases. CDR3 length equals 15 residues. Germline V gene sequence: CDR1 SGHVS, CDR2 FNYEAQ. The germline V and J ends were trimmed by 1 base and 8 bases, with 15 bases remaining between them. CDR3 sequence reads: CASSLGGGGFYEQFF. CDR3 nucleotide sequence: TGTGCCAGCAGCTTAGGAGGGGGGGGGTTCTATGAGCAGTTCTTC.